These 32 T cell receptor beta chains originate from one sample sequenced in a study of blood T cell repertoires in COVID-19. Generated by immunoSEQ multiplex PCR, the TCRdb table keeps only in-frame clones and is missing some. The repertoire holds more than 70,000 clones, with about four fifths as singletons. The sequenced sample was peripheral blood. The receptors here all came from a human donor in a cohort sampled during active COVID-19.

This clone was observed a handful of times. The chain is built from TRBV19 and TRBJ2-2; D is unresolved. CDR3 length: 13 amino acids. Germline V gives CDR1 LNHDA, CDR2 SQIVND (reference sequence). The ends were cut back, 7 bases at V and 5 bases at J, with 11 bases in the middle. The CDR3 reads CASTPLPTGELFF. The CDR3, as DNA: TGTGCCAGTACCCCCCTTCCGACCGGGGAGCTGTTTTTT.

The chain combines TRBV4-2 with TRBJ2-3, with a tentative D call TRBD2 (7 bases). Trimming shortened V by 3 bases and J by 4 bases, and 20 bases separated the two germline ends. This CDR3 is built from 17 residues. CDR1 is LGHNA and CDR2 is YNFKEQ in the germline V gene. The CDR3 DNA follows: TGTGCCAGCAGCCATCCGTGGGGGGAGGGGGTTGCAGATACGCAGTATTTT. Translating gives CASSHPWGEGVADTQYF.

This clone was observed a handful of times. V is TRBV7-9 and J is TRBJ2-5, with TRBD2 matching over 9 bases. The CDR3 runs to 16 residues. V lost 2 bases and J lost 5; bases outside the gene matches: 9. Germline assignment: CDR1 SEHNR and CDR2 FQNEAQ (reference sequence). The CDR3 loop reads CASSLYGGRGAETQYF. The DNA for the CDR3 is TGTGCCAGCAGCTTATACGGCGGGAGGGGGGCGGAGACCCAGTACTTC.

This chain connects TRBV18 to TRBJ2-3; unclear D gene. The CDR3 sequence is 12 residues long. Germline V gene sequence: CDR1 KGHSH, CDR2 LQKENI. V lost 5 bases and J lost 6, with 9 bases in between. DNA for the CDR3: TGTGCCAGCTCAATTGTAGCTGATACGCAGTATTTT. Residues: CASSIVADTQYF.

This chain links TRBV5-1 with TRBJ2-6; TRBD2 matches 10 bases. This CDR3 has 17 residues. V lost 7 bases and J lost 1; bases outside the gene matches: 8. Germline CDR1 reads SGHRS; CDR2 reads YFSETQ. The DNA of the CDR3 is TGCGCCAGCCACCTAGCTAGCGGGAGATCTGGGGCCAACGTCCTGACTTTC. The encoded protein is CASHLASGRSGANVLTF.

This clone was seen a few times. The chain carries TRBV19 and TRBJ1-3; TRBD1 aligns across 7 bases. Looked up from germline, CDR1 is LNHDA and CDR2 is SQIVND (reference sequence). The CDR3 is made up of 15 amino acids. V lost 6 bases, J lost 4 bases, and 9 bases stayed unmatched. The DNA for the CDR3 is TGTGCCAGTAGCCGGGACAGATCATCCGGAAACACCATATATTTT. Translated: CASSRDRSSGNTIYF.

CDR3 bases: TGTGCCAGCAGCCCCGGGACTACTAACACCGGGGAGCTGTTTTTT. Encoded protein: CASSPGTTNTGELFF. The genes are TRBV3-1 (or the pseudogene TRBV3-2) and TRBJ2-2; 7 bases match TRBD2. Germline V gene data show CDR1 as LGHDT and CDR2 as YNNKEL (reference sequence). CDR3 length equals 15 residues. Trimming took 4 bases from V and 2 from J; bases not matched to a gene: 4.

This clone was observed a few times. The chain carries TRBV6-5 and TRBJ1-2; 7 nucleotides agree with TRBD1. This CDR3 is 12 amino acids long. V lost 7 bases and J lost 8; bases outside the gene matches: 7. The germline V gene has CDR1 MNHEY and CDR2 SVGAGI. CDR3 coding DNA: TGTGCCAGCAAACAGGGGCATCAAGGCTACACCTTC. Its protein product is CASKQGHQGYTF.

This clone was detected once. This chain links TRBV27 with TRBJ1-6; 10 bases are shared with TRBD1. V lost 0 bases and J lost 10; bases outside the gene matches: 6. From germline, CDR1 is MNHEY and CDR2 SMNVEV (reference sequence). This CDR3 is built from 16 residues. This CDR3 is CASSLSGDRGVSPLHF. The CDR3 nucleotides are TGTGCCAGCAGTTTATCGGGGGACAGGGGAGTCTCACCCCTCCACTTT.

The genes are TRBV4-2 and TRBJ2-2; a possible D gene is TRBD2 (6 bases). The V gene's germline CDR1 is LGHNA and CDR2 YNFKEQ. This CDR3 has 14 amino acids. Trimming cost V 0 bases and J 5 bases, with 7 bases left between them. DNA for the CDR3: TGTGCCAGCAGCCAAGATGGAGGGACCGGGGAGCTGTTTTTT. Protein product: CASSQDGGTGELFF.

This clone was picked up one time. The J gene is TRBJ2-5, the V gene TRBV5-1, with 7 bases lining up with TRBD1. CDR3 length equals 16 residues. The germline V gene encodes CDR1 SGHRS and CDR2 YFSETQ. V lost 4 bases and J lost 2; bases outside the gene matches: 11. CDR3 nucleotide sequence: TGCGCCAGCAGCACCGGACACACGGGACAGCAAGAGACCCAGTACTTC. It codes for CASSTGHTGQQETQYF. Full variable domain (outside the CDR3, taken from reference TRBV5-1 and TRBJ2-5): KAGVTQTPRYLIKTRGQQVTLSCSPISGHRSVSWYQQTPGQGLQFLFEYFSETQRNKGNFPGRFSGRQFSNSRSEMNVSTLELGDSALYLCASSTGHTGQQETQYFGPGTRLLVL.

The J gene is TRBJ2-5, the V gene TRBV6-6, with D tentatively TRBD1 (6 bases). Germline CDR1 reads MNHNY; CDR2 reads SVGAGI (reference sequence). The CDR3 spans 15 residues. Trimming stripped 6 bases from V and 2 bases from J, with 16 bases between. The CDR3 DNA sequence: TGTGCCAGCAGCCCGACAGGAGAGAGTCAAGAGACCCAGTACTTC. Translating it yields CASSPTGESQETQYF.

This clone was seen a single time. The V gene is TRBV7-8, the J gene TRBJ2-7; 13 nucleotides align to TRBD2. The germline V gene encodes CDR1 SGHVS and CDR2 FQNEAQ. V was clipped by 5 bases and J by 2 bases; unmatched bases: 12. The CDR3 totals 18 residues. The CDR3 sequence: CASSRNTGLAGTTYEQYF. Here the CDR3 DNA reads TGTGCCAGCAGCCGTAATACGGGACTAGCGGGAACTACCTACGAGCAGTACTTC.

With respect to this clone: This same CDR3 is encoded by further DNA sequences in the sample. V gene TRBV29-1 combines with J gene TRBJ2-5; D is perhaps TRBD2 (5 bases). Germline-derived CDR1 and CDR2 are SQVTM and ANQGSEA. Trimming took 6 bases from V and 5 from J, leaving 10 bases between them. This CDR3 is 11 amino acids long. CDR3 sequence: CSVERGETQYF. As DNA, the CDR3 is TGCAGCGTCGAGAGAGGGGAGACCCAGTACTTC.

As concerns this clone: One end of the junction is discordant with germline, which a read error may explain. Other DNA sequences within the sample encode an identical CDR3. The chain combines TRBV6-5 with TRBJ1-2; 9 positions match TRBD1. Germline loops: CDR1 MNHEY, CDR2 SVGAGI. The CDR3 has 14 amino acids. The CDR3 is CASSYGGDRASETF. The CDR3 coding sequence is TGTGCCAGCAGTTACGGTGGGGACAGGGCTTCCGAGACTTTC.

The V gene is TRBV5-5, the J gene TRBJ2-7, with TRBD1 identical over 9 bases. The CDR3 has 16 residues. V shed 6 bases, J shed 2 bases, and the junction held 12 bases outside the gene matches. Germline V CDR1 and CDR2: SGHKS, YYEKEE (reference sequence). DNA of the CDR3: TGTGCCAGCAACGATTTCAGACAGGGGGGAACCTACGAGCAGTACTTC. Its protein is CASNDFRQGGTYEQYF.

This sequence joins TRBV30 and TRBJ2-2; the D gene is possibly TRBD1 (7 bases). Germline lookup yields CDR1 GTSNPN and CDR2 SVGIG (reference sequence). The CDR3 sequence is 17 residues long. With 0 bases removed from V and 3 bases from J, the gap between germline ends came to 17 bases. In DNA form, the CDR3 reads TGTGCCTGGAGTGTACCCAAGAGGAGGGGGCACACCGGGGAGCTGTTTTTT. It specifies CAWSVPKRRGHTGELFF.

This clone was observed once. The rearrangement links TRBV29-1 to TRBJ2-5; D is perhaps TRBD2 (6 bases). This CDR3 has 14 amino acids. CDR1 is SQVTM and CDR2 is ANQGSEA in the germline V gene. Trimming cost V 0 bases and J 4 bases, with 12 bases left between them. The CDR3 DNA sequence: TGCAGCGTTGAAGATAGTGTGCGGGGAGAGACCCAGTACTTC. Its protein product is CSVEDSVRGETQYF.

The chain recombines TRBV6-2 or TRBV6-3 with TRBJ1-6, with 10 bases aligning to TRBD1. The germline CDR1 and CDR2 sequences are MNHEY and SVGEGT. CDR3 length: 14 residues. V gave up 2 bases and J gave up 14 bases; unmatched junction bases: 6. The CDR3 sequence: CASSYLGQGITLHF. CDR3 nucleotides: TGTGCCAGCAGTTACCTGGGACAGGGGATCACCCTCCACTTT.

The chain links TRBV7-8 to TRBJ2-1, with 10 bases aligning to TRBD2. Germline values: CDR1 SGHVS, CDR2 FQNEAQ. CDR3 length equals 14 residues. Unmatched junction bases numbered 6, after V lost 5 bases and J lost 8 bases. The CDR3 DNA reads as TGTGCCAGCAGCCCGGGACTAGCGAATTATGAGCAGTTCTTC. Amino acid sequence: CASSPGLANYEQFF.

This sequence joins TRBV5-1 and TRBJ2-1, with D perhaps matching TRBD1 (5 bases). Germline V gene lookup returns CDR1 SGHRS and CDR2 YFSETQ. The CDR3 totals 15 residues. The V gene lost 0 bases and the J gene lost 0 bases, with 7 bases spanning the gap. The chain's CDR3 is CASSLGGGSYNEQFF. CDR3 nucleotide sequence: TGCGCCAGCAGCTTGGGGGGCGGCTCCTACAATGAGCAGTTCTTC.

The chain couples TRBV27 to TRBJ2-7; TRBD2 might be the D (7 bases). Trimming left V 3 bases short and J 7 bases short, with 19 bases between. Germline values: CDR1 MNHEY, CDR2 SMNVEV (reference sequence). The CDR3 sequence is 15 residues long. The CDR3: CASSFEAGEGREQYF. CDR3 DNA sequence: TGTGCCAGCAGTTTTGAGGCAGGGGAGGGTAGGGAGCAGTACTTC.

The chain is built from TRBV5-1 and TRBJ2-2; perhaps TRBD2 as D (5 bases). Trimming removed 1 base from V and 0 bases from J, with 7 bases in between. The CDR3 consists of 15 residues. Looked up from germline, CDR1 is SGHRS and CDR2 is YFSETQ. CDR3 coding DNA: TGCGCCAGCAGCTTGCGGGGAGCGAACACCGGGGAGCTGTTTTTT. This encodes CASSLRGANTGELFF. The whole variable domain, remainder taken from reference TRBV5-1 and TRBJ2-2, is KAGVTQTPRYLIKTRGQQVTLSCSPISGHRSVSWYQQTPGQGLQFLFEYFSETQRNKGNFPGRFSGRQFSNSRSEMNVSTLELGDSALYLCASSLRGANTGELFFGEGSRLTVL.

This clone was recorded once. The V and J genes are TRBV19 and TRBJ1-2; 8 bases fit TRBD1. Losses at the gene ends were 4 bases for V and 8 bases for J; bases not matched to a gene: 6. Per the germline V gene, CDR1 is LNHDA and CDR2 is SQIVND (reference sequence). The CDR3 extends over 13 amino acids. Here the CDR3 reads CASSNQGARGYTF. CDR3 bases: TGTGCCAGTAGTAACCAGGGGGCGCGGGGCTACACCTTC.

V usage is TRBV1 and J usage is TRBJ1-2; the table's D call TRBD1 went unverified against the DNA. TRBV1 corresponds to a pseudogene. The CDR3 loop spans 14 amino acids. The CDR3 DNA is TGCACCAGCAGTTTAGCGGACAGGAACTATGGCTACACCTTC. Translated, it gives CTSSLADRNYGYTF.

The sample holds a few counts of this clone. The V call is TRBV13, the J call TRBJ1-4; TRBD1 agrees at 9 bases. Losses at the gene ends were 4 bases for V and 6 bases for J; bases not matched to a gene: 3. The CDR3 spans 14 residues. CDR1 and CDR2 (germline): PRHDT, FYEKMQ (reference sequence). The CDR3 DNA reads TGTGCCAGCAGCTCGCGGGACAGGGATGAAAAACTGTTTTTT. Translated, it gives CASSSRDRDEKLFF.

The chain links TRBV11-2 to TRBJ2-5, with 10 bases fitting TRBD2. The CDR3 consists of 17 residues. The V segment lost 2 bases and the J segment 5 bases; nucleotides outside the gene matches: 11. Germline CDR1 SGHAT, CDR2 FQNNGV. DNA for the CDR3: TGTGCCAGCAGCTTATTGGGGGCTAGCGGGAGAGTGGAGACCCAGTACTTC. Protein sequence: CASSLLGASGRVETQYF.

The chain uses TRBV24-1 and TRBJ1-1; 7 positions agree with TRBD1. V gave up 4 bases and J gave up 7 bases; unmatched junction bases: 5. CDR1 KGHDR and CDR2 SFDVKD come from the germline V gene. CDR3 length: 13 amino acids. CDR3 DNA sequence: TGTGCCACCAGTGACTCGACAGGGAGTGAAGCTTTCTTT. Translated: CATSDSTGSEAFF.

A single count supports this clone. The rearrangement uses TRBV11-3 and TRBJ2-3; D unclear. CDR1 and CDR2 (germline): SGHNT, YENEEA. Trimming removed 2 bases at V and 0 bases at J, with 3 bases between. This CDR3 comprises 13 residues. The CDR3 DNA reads TGTGCCAGCAGCTTAACAAGCACAGATACGCAGTATTTT. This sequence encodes CASSLTSTDTQYF.

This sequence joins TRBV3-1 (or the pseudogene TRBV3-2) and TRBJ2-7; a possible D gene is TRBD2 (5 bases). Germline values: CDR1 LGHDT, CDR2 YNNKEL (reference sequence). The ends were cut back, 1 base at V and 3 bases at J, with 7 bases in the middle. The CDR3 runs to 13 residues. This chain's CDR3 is CASSQVRGYEQYF. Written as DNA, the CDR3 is TGTGCCAGCAGCCAAGTTCGGGGCTACGAGCAGTACTTC.

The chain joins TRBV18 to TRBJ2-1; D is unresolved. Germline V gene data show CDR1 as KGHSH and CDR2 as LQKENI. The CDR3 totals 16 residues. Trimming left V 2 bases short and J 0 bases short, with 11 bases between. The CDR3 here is CASSPGVRDSYNEQFF. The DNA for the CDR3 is TGTGCCAGCTCACCAGGAGTGCGCGACTCCTACAATGAGCAGTTCTTC. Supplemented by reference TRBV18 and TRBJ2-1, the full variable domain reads NAGVMQNPRHLVRRRGQEARLRCSPMKGHSHVYWYRQLPEEGLKFMVYLQKENIIDESGMPKERFSAEFPKEGPSILRIQQVVRGDSAAYFCASSPGVRDSYNEQFFGPGTRLTVL.

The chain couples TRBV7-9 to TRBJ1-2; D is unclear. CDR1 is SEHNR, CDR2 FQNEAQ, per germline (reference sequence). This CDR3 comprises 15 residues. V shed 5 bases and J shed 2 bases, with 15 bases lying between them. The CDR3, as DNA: TGTGCCAGCAGCCCCCGAACAGAGACCAACTATGGCTACACCTTC. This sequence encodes CASSPRTETNYGYTF.